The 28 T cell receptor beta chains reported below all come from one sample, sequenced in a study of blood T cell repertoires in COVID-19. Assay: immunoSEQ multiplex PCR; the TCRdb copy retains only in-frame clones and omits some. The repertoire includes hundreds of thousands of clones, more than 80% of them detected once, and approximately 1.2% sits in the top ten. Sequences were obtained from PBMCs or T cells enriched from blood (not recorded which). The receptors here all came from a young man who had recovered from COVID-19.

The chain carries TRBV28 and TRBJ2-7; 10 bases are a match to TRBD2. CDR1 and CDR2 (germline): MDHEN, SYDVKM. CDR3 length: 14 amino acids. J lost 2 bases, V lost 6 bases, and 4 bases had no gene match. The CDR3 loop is CASRDSGGAYEQYF. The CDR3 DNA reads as TGTGCCAGCAGAGACAGCGGGGGGGCCTACGAGCAGTACTTC.

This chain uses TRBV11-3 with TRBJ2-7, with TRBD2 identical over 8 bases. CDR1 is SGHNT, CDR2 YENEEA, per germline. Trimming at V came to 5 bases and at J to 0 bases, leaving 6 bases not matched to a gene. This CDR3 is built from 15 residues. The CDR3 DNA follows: TGTGCCAGCAGCCCCAGCGGGAGTAGCTCCTACGAGCAGTACTTC. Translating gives CASSPSGSSSYEQYF.

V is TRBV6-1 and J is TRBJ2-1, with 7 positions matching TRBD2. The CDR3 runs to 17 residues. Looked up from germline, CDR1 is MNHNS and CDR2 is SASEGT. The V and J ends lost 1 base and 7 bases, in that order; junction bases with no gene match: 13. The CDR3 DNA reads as TGTGCCAGCAGTGAAGGCTTCCGGAGCGGGGCCAATAATGAGCAGTTCTTC. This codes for CASSEGFRSGANNEQFF.

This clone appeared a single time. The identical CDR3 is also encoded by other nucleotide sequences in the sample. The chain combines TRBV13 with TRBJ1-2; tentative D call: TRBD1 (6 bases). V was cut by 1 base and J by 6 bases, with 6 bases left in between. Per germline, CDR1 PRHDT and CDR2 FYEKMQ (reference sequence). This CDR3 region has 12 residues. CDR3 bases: TGTGCCAGCAGCTTAGAGGGGGATGGCTACACCTTC. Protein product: CASSLEGDGYTF. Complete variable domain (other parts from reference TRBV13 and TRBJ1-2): AAGVIQSPRHLIKEKRETATLKCYPIPRHDTVYWYQQGPGQDPQFLISFYEKMQSDKGSIPDRFSAQQFSDYHSELNMSSLELGDSALYFCASSLEGDGYTFGSGTRLTVV.

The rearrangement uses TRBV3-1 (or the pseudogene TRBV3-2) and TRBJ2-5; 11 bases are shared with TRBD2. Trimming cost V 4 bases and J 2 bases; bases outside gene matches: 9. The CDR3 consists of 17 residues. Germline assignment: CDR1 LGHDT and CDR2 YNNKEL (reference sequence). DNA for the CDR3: TGTGCCAGCAGCCCGTATCATAGCGGGAGGGGGCAAGAGACCCAGTACTTC. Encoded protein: CASSPYHSGRGQETQYF.

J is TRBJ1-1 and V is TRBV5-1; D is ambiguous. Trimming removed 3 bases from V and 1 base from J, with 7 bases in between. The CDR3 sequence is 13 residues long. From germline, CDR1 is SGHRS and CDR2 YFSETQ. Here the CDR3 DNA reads TGCGCCAGCAGCTCGGAGGAGAACACTGAAGCTTTCTTT. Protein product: CASSSEENTEAFF. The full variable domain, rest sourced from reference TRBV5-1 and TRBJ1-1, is KAGVTQTPRYLIKTRGQQVTLSCSPISGHRSVSWYQQTPGQGLQFLFEYFSETQRNKGNFPGRFSGRQFSNSRSEMNVSTLELGDSALYLCASSSEENTEAFFGQGTRLTVV.

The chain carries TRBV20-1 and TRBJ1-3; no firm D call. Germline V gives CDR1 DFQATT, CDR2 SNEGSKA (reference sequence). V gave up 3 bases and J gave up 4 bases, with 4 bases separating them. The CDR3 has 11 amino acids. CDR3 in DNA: TGCAGTGCTAGTACAGGAAACACCATATATTTT. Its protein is CSASTGNTIYF.

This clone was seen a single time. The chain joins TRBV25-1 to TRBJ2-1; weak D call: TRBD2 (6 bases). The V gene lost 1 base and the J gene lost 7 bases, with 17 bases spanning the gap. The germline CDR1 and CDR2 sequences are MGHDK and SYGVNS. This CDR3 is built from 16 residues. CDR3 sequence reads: CASSELIGLGGNEQFF. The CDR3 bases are TGTGCCAGCAGTGAATTAATCGGACTGGGAGGTAATGAGCAGTTCTTC. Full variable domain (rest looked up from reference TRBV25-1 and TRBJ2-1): EADIYQTPRYLVIGTGKKITLECSQTMGHDKMYWYQQDPGMELHLIHYSYGVNSTEKGDLSSESTVSRIRTEHFPLTLESARPSHTSQYLCASSELIGLGGNEQFFGPGTRLTVL.

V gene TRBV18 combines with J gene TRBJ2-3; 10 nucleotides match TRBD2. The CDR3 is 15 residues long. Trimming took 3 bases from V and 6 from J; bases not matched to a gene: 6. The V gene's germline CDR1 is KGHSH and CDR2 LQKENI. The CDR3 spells CASSPGASGSDTQYF. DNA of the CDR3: TGTGCCAGCTCACCGGGAGCTAGCGGGAGTGATACGCAGTATTTT. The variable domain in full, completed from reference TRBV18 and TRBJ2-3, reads NAGVMQNPRHLVRRRGQEARLRCSPMKGHSHVYWYRQLPEEGLKFMVYLQKENIIDESGMPKERFSAEFPKEGPSILRIQQVVRGDSAAYFCASSPGASGSDTQYFGPGTRLTVL.

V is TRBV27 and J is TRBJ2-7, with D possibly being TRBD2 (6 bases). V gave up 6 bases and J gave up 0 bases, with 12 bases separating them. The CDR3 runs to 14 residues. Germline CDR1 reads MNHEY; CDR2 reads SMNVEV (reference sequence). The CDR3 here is CASRRGGSSYEQYF. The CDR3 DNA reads TGTGCCAGCAGGCGTGGAGGGAGCTCCTACGAGCAGTACTTC.

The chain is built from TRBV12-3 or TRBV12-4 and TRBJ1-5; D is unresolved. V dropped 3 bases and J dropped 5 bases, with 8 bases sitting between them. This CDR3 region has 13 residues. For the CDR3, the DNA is TGTGCCAGCAGTTTCCTGAGAGATCAGCCCCAGCATTTT. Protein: CASSFLRDQPQHF.

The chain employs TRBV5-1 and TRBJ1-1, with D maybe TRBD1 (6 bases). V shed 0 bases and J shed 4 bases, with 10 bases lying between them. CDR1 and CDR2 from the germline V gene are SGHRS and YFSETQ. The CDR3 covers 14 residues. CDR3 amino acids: CASSLVAGATEAFF. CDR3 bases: TGCGCCAGCAGCTTGGTGGCGGGGGCCACTGAAGCTTTCTTT.

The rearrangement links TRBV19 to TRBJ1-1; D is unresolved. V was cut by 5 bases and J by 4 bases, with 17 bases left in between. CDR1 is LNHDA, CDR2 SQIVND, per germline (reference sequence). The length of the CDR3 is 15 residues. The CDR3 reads CASSLHTRPGTEAFF. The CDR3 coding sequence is TGTGCCAGTAGTCTCCACACACGGCCGGGCACTGAAGCTTTCTTT.

CDR3 protein: CASRDETGVSEQYF. CDR3 DNA sequence: TGTGCCAGTAGGGACGAGACAGGAGTCTCCGAGCAGTACTTC. The genes are TRBV19 and TRBJ2-7, with TRBD1 as a possible D gene (6 bases). The germline CDR1 and CDR2 sequences are LNHDA and SQIVND (reference sequence). The CDR3 extends over 14 amino acids. V was pared by 6 bases and J by 6 bases, with 18 bases between.

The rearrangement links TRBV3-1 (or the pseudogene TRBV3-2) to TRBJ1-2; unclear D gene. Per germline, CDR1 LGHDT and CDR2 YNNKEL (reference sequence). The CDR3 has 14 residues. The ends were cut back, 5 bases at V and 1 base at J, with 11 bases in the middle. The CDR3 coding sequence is TGTGCCAGCAGCTCCGGCGCGGGTAACTATGGCTACACCTTC. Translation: CASSSGAGNYGYTF.

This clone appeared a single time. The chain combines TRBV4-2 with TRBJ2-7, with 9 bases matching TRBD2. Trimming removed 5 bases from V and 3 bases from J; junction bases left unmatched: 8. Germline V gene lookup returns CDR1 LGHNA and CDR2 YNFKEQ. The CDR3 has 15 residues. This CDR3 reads CASSFGISGSYEQYF. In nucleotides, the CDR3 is TGTGCCAGCAGCTTCGGAATTAGCGGGAGCTACGAGCAGTACTTC.

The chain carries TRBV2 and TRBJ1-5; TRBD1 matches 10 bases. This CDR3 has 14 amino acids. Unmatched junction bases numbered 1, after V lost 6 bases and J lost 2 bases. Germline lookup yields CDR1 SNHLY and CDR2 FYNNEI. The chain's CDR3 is CASSGQGGNQPQHF. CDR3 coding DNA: TGTGCCAGCAGCGGACAGGGGGGCAATCAGCCCCAGCATTTT.

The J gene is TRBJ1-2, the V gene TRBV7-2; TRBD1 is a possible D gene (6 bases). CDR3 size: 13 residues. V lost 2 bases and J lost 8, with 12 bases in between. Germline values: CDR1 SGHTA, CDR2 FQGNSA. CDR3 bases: TGTGCCAGCAGCTTAACACAGGGAAAAGGCTACACCTTC. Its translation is CASSLTQGKGYTF.

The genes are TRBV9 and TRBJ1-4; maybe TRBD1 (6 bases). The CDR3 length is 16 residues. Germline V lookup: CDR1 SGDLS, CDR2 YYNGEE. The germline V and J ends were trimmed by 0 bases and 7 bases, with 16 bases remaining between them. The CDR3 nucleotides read TGTGCCAGCAGCGTAGCCCCCGGGACAAAACGTGAAAAACTGTTTTTT. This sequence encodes CASSVAPGTKREKLFF.

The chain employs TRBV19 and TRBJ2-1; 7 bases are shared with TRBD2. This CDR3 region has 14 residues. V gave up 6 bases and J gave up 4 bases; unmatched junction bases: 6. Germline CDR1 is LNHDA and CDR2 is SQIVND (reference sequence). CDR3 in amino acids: CASRRRGEYNEQFF. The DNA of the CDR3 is TGTGCCAGTAGGCGACGGGGGGAATACAATGAGCAGTTCTTC. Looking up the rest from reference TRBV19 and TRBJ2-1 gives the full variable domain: DGGITQSPKYLFRKEGQNVTLSCEQNLNHDAMYWYRQDPGQGLRLIYYSQIVNDFQKGDIAEGYSVSREKKESFPLTVTSAQKNPTAFYLCASRRRGEYNEQFFGPGTRLTVL.

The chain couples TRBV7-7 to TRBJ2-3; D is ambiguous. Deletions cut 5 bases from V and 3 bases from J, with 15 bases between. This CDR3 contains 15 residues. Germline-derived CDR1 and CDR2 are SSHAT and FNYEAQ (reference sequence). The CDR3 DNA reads TGTGCCAGCAGCCGCACCCTCAGTTCAACAGATACGCAGTATTTT. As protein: CASSRTLSSTDTQYF.

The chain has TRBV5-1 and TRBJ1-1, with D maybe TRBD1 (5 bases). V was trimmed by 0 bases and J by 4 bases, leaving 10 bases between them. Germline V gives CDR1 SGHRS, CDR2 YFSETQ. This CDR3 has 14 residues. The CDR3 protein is CASSLGDGGTEAFF. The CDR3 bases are TGCGCCAGCAGCTTGGGAGACGGGGGCACTGAAGCTTTCTTT.

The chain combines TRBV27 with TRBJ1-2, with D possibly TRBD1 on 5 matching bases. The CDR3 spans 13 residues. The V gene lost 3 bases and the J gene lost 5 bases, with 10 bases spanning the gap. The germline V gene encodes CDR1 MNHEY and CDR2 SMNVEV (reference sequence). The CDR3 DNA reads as TGTGCCAGCAGTTTCGACAGAAAATATGGCTACACCTTC. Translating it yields CASSFDRKYGYTF.

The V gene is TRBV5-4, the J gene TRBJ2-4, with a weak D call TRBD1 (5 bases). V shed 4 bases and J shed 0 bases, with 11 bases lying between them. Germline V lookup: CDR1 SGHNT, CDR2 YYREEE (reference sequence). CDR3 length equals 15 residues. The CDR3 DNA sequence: TGTGCCAGCAGCGTCCAGGGTTTAGCCAAAAACATTCAGTACTTC. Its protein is CASSVQGLAKNIQYF.

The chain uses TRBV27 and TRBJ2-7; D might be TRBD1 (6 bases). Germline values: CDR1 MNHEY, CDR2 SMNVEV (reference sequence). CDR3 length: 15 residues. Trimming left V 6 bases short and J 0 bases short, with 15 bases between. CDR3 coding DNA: TGTGCCAGCAGCCTATACCTACAGGGCTCCTACGAGCAGTACTTC. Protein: CASSLYLQGSYEQYF.

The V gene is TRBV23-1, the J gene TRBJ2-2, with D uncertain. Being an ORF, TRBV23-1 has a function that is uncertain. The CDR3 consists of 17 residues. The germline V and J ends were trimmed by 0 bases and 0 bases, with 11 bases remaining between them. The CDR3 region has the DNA TGCGCCAGCAGTCAATCGTACTTGCGGACGAACACCGGGGAGCTGTTTTTT. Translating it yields CASSQSYLRTNTGELFF.

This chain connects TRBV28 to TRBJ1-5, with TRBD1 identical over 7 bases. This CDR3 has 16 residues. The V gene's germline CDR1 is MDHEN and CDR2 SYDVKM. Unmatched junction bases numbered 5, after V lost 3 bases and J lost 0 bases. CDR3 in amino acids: CASSFPQGGSNQPQHF. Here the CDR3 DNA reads TGTGCCAGCAGTTTCCCGCAGGGGGGTAGCAATCAGCCCCAGCATTTT.

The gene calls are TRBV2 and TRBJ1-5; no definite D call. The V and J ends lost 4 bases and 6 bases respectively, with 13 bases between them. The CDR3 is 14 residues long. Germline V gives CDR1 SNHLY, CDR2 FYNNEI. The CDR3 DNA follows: TGTGCCAGCAGTGTTACGGAGGGAACTCAGCCCCAGCATTTT. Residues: CASSVTEGTQPQHF.